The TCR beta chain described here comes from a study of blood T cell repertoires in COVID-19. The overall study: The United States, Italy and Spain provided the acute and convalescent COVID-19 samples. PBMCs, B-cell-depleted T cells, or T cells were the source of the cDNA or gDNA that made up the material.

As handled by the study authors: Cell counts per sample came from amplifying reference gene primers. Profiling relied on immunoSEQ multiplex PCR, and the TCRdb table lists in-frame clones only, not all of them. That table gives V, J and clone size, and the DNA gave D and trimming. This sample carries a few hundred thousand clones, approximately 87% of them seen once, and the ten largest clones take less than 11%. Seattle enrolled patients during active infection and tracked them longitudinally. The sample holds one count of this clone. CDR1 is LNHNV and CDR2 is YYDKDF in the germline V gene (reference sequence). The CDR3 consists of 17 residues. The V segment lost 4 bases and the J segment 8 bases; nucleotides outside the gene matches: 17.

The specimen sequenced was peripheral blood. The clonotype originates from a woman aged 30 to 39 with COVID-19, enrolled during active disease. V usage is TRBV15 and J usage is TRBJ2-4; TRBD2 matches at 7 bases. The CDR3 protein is CATSNWGGLPGVDIQYF. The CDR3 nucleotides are TGTGCCACCAGCAACTGGGGAGGGCTACCGGGGGTCGACATTCAGTACTTC.